The rows below give T cell receptor beta chains drawn from one sample of a study of blood T cell repertoires in COVID-19. Generated by immunoSEQ multiplex PCR, the TCRdb table keeps only in-frame clones and is missing some. The sample carries almost 55,000 clones, around four fifths recorded once. Input material: peripheral blood. The origin of the receptors is a man in his forties or fifties with acute or convalescent COVID-19. Both conserved end residues are part of each CDR3. Each record gives: V gene, J gene, CDR3 protein.

v_gene: TRBV14
j_gene: TRBJ1-2
CDR3aa: CASSQGRTGAGYGYTF

v_gene: TRBV2
j_gene: TRBJ2-1
CDR3aa: CASFRTSGRVNEQFF

v_gene: TRBV19
j_gene: TRBJ2-7
CDR3aa: CASSGRGPEEQYF

v_gene: TRBV5-4
j_gene: TRBJ2-7
CDR3aa: CASSGAGTGPYEQYF

v_gene: TRBV5-6
j_gene: TRBJ2-1
CDR3aa: CASSLAVGRSYNEQFF

v_gene: TRBV7-2
j_gene: TRBJ2-1
CDR3aa: CASSRRRNNEQFF

v_gene: TRBV9
j_gene: TRBJ1-1
CDR3aa: CASSVDELYTEAFF

v_gene: TRBV7-3
j_gene: TRBJ2-1
CDR3aa: CASSLNVRVQNEQFF

v_gene: TRBV24-1
j_gene: TRBJ2-1
CDR3aa: CATRGQGDNEQFF

v_gene: TRBV18
j_gene: TRBJ2-5
CDR3aa: CASSPGQSQGTQYF

v_gene: TRBV10-1
j_gene: TRBJ2-3
CDR3aa: CASSPGLAGGSYTDTQYF

v_gene: TRBV5-6
j_gene: TRBJ1-6
CDR3aa: CASSLGRANSPLHF

v_gene: TRBV28
j_gene: TRBJ2-7
CDR3aa: CASSRPTGGYDEQYF

v_gene: TRBV28
j_gene: TRBJ2-3
CDR3aa: CASSIAGNTDTQYF

v_gene: TRBV6-5
j_gene: TRBJ1-6
CDR3aa: CASSVGTGASPLHF

v_gene: TRBV19
j_gene: TRBJ2-7
CDR3aa: CASSTGTGMVHEQYF

v_gene: TRBV15
j_gene: TRBJ2-6
CDR3aa: CATSGGQGRNGANVLTF

v_gene: TRBV13
j_gene: TRBJ1-2
CDR3aa: CASSSGPNYGYTF

v_gene: TRBV29-1
j_gene: TRBJ2-7
CDR3aa: CSVEINGGSYSYEQYF

v_gene: TRBV4-2
j_gene: TRBJ2-7
CDR3aa: CASSGEAGGEQYF

v_gene: TRBV6-1
j_gene: TRBJ1-6
CDR3aa: CASSESLRGNSPLHF

v_gene: TRBV7-3
j_gene: TRBJ1-6
CDR3aa: CASSLSPRGLNSPLHF

v_gene: TRBV27
j_gene: TRBJ1-5
CDR3aa: CASSLSRGPNQPQHF

v_gene: TRBV11-3
j_gene: TRBJ2-1
CDR3aa: CASSLVAGATYNEQFF

v_gene: TRBV5-5
j_gene: TRBJ2-4
CDR3aa: CASRPGTGGKNIQYF

v_gene: TRBV19
j_gene: TRBJ2-6
CDR3aa: CASSNTGSGANVLTF

v_gene: TRBV27
j_gene: TRBJ1-1
CDR3aa: CASSFGPTSRDTEAFF

v_gene: TRBV27
j_gene: TRBJ2-7
CDR3aa: CASSSRAVAGGHYEQYF

v_gene: TRBV5-4
j_gene: TRBJ1-2
CDR3aa: CASSLSRVGGYTF

v_gene: TRBV5-1
j_gene: TRBJ2-7
CDR3aa: CASGWTGRAYEQYF

v_gene: TRBV11-2
j_gene: TRBJ2-6
CDR3aa: CASSLYGANVLTF

v_gene: TRBV3-1/TRBV3-2
j_gene: TRBJ1-5
CDR3aa: CASSQGSGQNQPQHF

v_gene: TRBV7-9
j_gene: TRBJ1-3
CDR3aa: CASIPDRGNGNTIYF

v_gene: TRBV9
j_gene: TRBJ1-1
CDR3aa: CASSVEGGGSEAFF

v_gene: TRBV19
j_gene: TRBJ2-1
CDR3aa: CASSLEGSSYNEQFF

v_gene: TRBV28
j_gene: TRBJ2-7
CDR3aa: CASRPWVAETYEQYF

v_gene: TRBV2
j_gene: TRBJ1-5
CDR3aa: CASSEGRRVGQPQHF

v_gene: TRBV24-1
j_gene: TRBJ2-7
CDR3aa: CATLRTAAYEQYF